This T cell receptor (beta chain) was recovered during a study of OX40 agonist ivuxolimab in advanced cancers. Generated by immunoSEQ multiplex PCR, the TCRdb table keeps only in-frame clones and is missing some. The sample has about 9,100 clones, approximately 91% seen once. This CDR3 spans 19 amino acids. Trimming stripped 3 bases from V and 0 bases from J, with 22 bases between. The V gene's germline CDR1 is SGHNT and CDR2 YYREEE (reference sequence). This chain connects TRBV5-4 to TRBJ2-4; possibly TRBD1 or TRBD2 for D (7 bases each). The starting material was CD4+ or CD8+ T cells sorted from blood, obtained in a trial of the OX40 agonist ivuxolimab. The receptor was derived from an adult with an advanced solid tumor such as melanoma, head and neck, liver or kidney cancer. The CDR3 bases are TGTGCCAGCAGCTACCAGAACAGGGAGGGGGCCCGAGCCAAAAACATTCAGTACTTC. Its protein product is CASSYQNREGARAKNIQYF.